These 15 T cell receptor beta chains came from one sample sequenced in a study of blood T cell repertoires in COVID-19. Produced via immunoSEQ multiplex PCR; TCRdb's table is partial and in-frame only. The top ten clones hold about 9.4% of a sample with 170,000 or so clones, about nine tenths of them seen once. Sequencing used PBMCs or T cells enriched from blood (not recorded which). These receptors all stem from a woman aged 18-30 years who had recovered from COVID-19.

CDR3 residues: CASSFWGVNTEAFF. The CDR3 region has the DNA TGTGCCAGCAGTTTCTGGGGGGTTAACACTGAAGCTTTCTTT. The rearrangement joins TRBV7-9 to TRBJ1-1, with a tentative D call TRBD1 (5 bases). Germline V lookup: CDR1 SEHNR, CDR2 FQNEAQ (reference sequence). The V end was cut by 6 bases, the J end by 2 bases, with 13 bases between. The CDR3 sequence is 14 residues long.

J is TRBJ2-1 and V is TRBV19; 8 nucleotides match TRBD2. V lost 6 bases, J lost 5 bases, and 6 bases stayed unmatched. Germline V gives CDR1 LNHDA, CDR2 SQIVND (reference sequence). The CDR3 totals 14 residues. The CDR3 sequence is CASRNRGGDNEQFF. In nucleotides, the CDR3 is TGTGCCAGTAGAAACCGGGGGGGCGACAATGAGCAGTTCTTC.

This rearrangement joins TRBV5-1 to TRBJ2-1, with 7 bases that match TRBD2. Germline loops: CDR1 SGHRS, CDR2 YFSETQ. V dropped 0 bases and J dropped 6; count of bases not matched to a gene: 6. This CDR3 spans 15 amino acids. CDR3 sequence reads: CASSLGLADSNEQFF. CDR3 DNA: TGCGCCAGCAGCTTGGGACTAGCCGACAGCAATGAGCAGTTCTTC.

This rearrangement joins TRBV28 to TRBJ1-4, with TRBD1 as a possible D gene (6 bases). Trimming took off 3 bases at V and 0 bases at J, with 14 bases between the two ends. Germline-derived CDR1 and CDR2 are MDHEN and SYDVKM. This CDR3 has 17 residues. The CDR3 DNA follows: TGTGCCAGCAGTTTTTATGCCAGGGGTGCAACTAATGAAAAACTGTTTTTT. The encoded protein is CASSFYARGATNEKLFF.

This chain uses TRBV6-5 with TRBJ2-5; D call uncertain. Trimming pared 6 bases from V and 8 bases from J, leaving 16 bases between. CDR3 length: 13 residues. Germline CDR1 reads MNHEY; CDR2 reads SVGAGI. The CDR3 protein is CASSLTTRVTQYF. CDR3 DNA sequence: TGTGCCAGCAGCCTAACAACCCGGGTCACCCAGTACTTC.

V usage is TRBV6-5 and J usage is TRBJ2-1; possible D gene TRBD1, 6 bases. The germline CDR1 and CDR2 sequences are MNHEY and SVGAGI. The CDR3 consists of 15 residues. V was shortened by 2 bases and J by 8 bases, with 16 bases between the two germline ends. The DNA for the CDR3 is TGTGCCAGCAGTTACAATACAGGGAATTCTGATGAGCAGTTCTTC. Translating gives CASSYNTGNSDEQFF.

DNA for the CDR3: TGTGCCAGCTCACCTCCCAAGGGGATCACTGAAGCTTTCTTT. Protein: CASSPPKGITEAFF. This chain joins TRBV18 and TRBJ1-1, with D perhaps TRBD1 (5 bases). Germline CDR1 KGHSH, CDR2 LQKENI. This CDR3 spans 14 amino acids. Trimming pared 3 bases from V and 4 bases from J, leaving 12 bases between. The full variable domain, its missing parts supplied by reference TRBV18 and TRBJ1-1, is NAGVMQNPRHLVRRRGQEARLRCSPMKGHSHVYWYRQLPEEGLKFMVYLQKENIIDESGMPKERFSAEFPKEGPSILRIQQVVRGDSAAYFCASSPPKGITEAFFGQGTRLTVV.

V is TRBV5-8 and J is TRBJ1-2; TRBD1 matches 8 bases. Looked up from germline, CDR1 is SGHTS and CDR2 is YDEGEE. V trimming: 2 bases; J trimming: 6 bases; junction bases outside the gene matches: 15. This CDR3 region has 17 residues. CDR3 sequence reads: CASSFGQGSYFKNGYTF. The CDR3 DNA reads TGTGCCAGCAGCTTCGGACAGGGATCCTACTTCAAAAATGGCTACACCTTC.

The V gene is TRBV12-3 or TRBV12-4, the J gene TRBJ2-7; D is perhaps TRBD1 (5 bases). V was pared by 7 bases and J by 10 bases, with 17 bases between. The CDR3 is 12 residues long. CDR3 DNA sequence: TGTGCCAGCACCCTTGGACACTCACCCCAGTACTTC. Residues: CASTLGHSPQYF.

This chain uses TRBV5-1 with TRBJ2-5, with D possibly matching TRBD2 (6 bases). The V gene lost 0 bases and the J gene lost 4 bases, with 13 bases spanning the gap. The CDR3 has 15 residues. In germline, CDR1 is SGHRS, CDR2 YFSETQ. The CDR3, as DNA: TGCGCCAGCAGCTTGGCCCCACTAGCCGCAGAGACCCAGTACTTC. Its protein is CASSLAPLAAETQYF.

V gene TRBV27 combines with J gene TRBJ1-1; D remains unclear. CDR3 length equals 14 residues. Deletions cut 8 bases from V and 1 base from J, with 14 bases between. Germline V lookup: CDR1 MNHEY, CDR2 SMNVEV (reference sequence). The CDR3 nucleotides are TGTGCCAGCTTAGGTCTTCTAGAGAACACTGAAGCTTTCTTT. It translates to CASLGLLENTEAFF.

This chain connects TRBV3-1 (or the pseudogene TRBV3-2) to TRBJ1-2; no clear D. Germline CDR1 LGHDT, CDR2 YNNKEL (reference sequence). The V gene lost 1 base and the J gene lost 2 bases, with 11 bases spanning the gap. This CDR3 spans 15 amino acids. CDR3 protein: CASSQVREINYGYTF. Written as DNA, the CDR3 is TGTGCCAGCAGCCAAGTCCGGGAGATCAACTATGGCTACACCTTC.

The V gene is TRBV27, the J gene TRBJ2-6, with TRBD1 identical over 9 bases. There are 19 residues in the CDR3. Germline CDR1 MNHEY, CDR2 SMNVEV (reference sequence). With V trimmed by 5 bases and J by 0 bases, 11 bases remained unmatched. CDR3 residues: CASSTRTGDLNSGANVLTF. The CDR3 coding sequence is TGTGCCAGCAGTACTCGGACAGGGGACTTAAACTCTGGGGCCAACGTCCTGACTTTC.

V gene TRBV28 combines with J gene TRBJ2-1; maybe TRBD1 (6 bases). The CDR3 sequence is 12 residues long. Trimming stripped 7 bases from V and 8 bases from J, with 12 bases between. CDR1 MDHEN and CDR2 SYDVKM come from the germline V gene. The CDR3 is CASNLQGYEQFF. The CDR3 region has the DNA TGTGCCAGCAACTTACAGGGCTATGAGCAGTTCTTC.

This chain links TRBV2 with TRBJ2-6; D ambiguous. The CDR3 consists of 15 residues. Germline assignment: CDR1 SNHLY and CDR2 FYNNEI. V lost 2 bases to trimming and J lost 4 bases, with 9 bases between them. This CDR3 reads CASSETVGGANVLTF. The CDR3 DNA reads TGTGCCAGCAGTGAAACGGTCGGGGGGGCCAACGTCCTGACTTTC.